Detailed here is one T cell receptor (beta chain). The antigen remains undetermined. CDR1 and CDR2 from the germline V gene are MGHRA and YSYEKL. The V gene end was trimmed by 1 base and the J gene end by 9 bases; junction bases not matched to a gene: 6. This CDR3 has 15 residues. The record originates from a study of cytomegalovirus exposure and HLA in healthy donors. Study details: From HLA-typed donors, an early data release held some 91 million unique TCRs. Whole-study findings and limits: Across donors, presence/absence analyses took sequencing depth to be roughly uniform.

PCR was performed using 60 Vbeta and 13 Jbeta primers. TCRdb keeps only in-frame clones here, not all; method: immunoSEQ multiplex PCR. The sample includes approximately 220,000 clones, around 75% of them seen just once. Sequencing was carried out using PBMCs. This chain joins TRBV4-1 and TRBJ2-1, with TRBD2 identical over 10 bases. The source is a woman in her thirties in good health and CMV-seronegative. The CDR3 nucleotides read TGCGCCAGCAGCCAAGCGCTAGCGGGAGTGAGTGAGCAGTTCTTC. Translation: CASSQALAGVSEQFF.